This is a list of T cell receptor beta chains from one sample in a study of blood T cell repertoires in COVID-19. Using immunoSEQ multiplex PCR, the repertoire was profiled, and TCRdb retains in-frame clones only, with some absent. This table has 200,000 or so clones, about 90% appearing once. The sample taken for sequencing was peripheral blood. The receptor set was obtained from a man younger than 40 with COVID-19, enrolled during active disease. The CDR3 runs from the conserved cysteine through the conserved F or W.

CDR3,V,length
CASSGAQGLGYGYTF,TRBV28,15
CSVDRGQGNYNEQFF,TRBV29-1,15
CASRSSGSYEQYF,TRBV12-3/TRBV12-4,13
CASSPPGGARYEQYF,TRBV5-1,15
CASRGDIRYTEAFF,TRBV28,14
CASSETGTYGYTF,TRBV6-6,13
CASSSDRAGNTIYF,TRBV11-2,14
CASSVDVSSYNEQFF,TRBV9,15
CASDDSYEQYF,TRBV19,11
CASSTGTSANNEQFF,TRBV7-9,15
CAISGTGGYYGYTF,TRBV10-3,14
CASRPQGNSPLHF,TRBV28,13
CASSPGQGTNTEAFF,TRBV6-6,15
CASSLNRNTNTEAFF,TRBV5-4,15
CASSRRTGGGNTEAFF,TRBV19,16
CASSRLSGTGGSYEQYF,TRBV4-1,17